Listed below are T cell receptor beta chains from one sample, sequenced in a study of CD8 T cells in ankylosing spondylitis. TCRdb recomputed calls from the 5' RACE reads with MiXCR, one row per CDR3 protein. Here the sample spans fewer than 500,000 distinct CDR3 sequences, about 25% being singletons. Sequenced sample: blood, either unsorted or a sorted T cell fraction (not recorded which). The receptors shown here come from a male donor with ankylosing spondylitis. The CDR3 runs from the conserved cysteine through the conserved F or W. A D gene is named only where the DNA matches it firmly. Expanded clones are given a class, and other clones once, few, many or no size at all.

J: TRBJ2-3
D: TRBD2
V: TRBV7-2
size: .
CDR3: CASSLGAGGGTQYF
DNA: TGTGCCAGCAGCTTAGGAGCGGGAGGGGGTACGCAGTATTTT

J: TRBJ2-3
D: .
V: TRBV12-3/TRBV12-4
size: .
CDR3: CASTQGLTQDTQYF
DNA: TGTGCCAGCACCCAGGGTCTAACACAAGATACGCAGTATTTT

J: TRBJ1-1
D: .
V: TRBV14
size: .
CDR3: CASSQDLGGNTEAFF
DNA: TGTGCCAGCAGCCAAGATCTTGGGGGAAACACTGAAGCTTTCTTT

J: TRBJ1-4
D: TRBD1
V: TRBV28
size: .
CDR3: CASSPGGFGEKLFF
DNA: TGTGCCAGCAGCCCAGGGGGTTTCGGTGAAAAACTGTTTTTT

J: TRBJ2-6
D: .
V: TRBV10-2
size: .
CDR3: CASTSGGSTLGANVLTF
DNA: TGCGCTAGCACTTCAGGGGGGTCAACCCTCGGGGCCAACGTCCTGACTTTC

J: TRBJ2-1
D: .
V: TRBV2
size: .
CDR3: CASSVGPPSSYNEQFF
DNA: TGTGCCAGCAGTGTCGGACCCCCCAGCTCCTACAATGAGCAGTTCTTC

J: TRBJ2-1
D: TRBD2
V: TRBV12-3/TRBV12-4
size: many
CDR3: CASSSTTGGYNEQFF
DNA: TGTGCCAGCAGTTCCACTACGGGAGGCTACAATGAGCAGTTCTTC

J: TRBJ2-6
D: .
V: TRBV7-9
size: .
CDR3: CASSLWGKGANVLTF
DNA: TGTGCCAGCAGCTTATGGGGGAAAGGGGCCAACGTCCTGACTTTC

J: TRBJ1-1
D: .
V: TRBV10-3
size: .
CDR3: CAISAGFSSENTEAFF
DNA: TGTGCCATCAGTGCGGGTTTCTCCTCGGAGAACACTGAAGCTTTCTTT

J: TRBJ1-2
D: .
V: TRBV6-5
size: .
CDR3: CASSNGLQDPYGYTF
DNA: TGTGCCAGCAGTAACGGACTCCAAGACCCTTATGGCTACACCTTC

J: TRBJ1-2
D: .
V: TRBV11-2
size: .
CDR3: CASSLAYPYGYTF
DNA: TGTGCCAGCAGCTTAGCATACCCCTATGGCTACACCTTC

J: TRBJ1-2
D: .
V: TRBV7-9
size: .
CDR3: CASSWGEGRTYGYTF
DNA: TGTGCCAGCAGCTGGGGCGAGGGGAGGACCTATGGCTACACCTTC

J: TRBJ2-3
D: TRBD1
V: TRBV2
size: .
CDR3: CASKRDRGKSDTQYF
DNA: TGTGCCAGCAAAAGGGACAGGGGAAAATCAGATACGCAGTATTTT

J: TRBJ2-1
D: .
V: TRBV7-9
size: .
CDR3: CASSLSSGVEQFF
DNA: TGTGCCAGCAGCCTAAGTTCCGGAGTTGAGCAGTTCTTC

J: TRBJ1-6
D: .
V: TRBV12-3/TRBV12-4
size: .
CDR3: CASSLWGSNSPLHF
DNA: TGTGCCAGCAGTTTATGGGGAAGTAATTCACCCCTCCACTTT

J: TRBJ1-3
D: .
V: TRBV12-3/TRBV12-4
size: many
CDR3: CASSWGDVGNTIYF
DNA: TGTGCCAGCAGTTGGGGGGACGTGGGAAACACCATATATTTT

J: TRBJ2-3
D: TRBD2
V: TRBV29-1
size: .
CDR3: CSVVAGGFTDTQYF
DNA: TGCAGCGTTGTAGCGGGGGGGTTCACAGATACGCAGTATTTT

J: TRBJ2-2
D: .
V: TRBV10-3
size: few
CDR3: CAISEGPGELFF
DNA: TGTGCCATCAGTGAAGGCCCTGGGGAGCTGTTTTTT

J: TRBJ1-5
D: .
V: TRBV24-1
size: .
CDR3: CATSDPRGPDSNQPQHF
DNA: TGTGCCACCAGTGATCCGCGTGGGCCCGATAGCAATCAGCCCCAGCATTTT

J: TRBJ1-2
D: .
V: TRBV12-3/TRBV12-4
size: once
CDR3: CASSLGVRAYGYTF
DNA: TGTGCCAGCAGTTTAGGCGTCAGGGCGTATGGCTACACCTTC

J: TRBJ1-1
D: .
V: TRBV20-1
size: .
CDR3: CSARVRGSTEAFF
DNA: TGCAGTGCTAGAGTCCGAGGGAGCACTGAAGCTTTCTTT

J: TRBJ2-7
D: .
V: TRBV20-1
size: .
CDR3: CTLARLREQYF
DNA: TGCACCCTCGCCCGCCTACGCGAGCAGTACTTC

J: TRBJ2-5
D: .
V: TRBV29-1
size: .
CDR3: CSVEDPGKETQYF
DNA: TGCAGCGTTGAAGATCCAGGGAAAGAGACCCAGTACTTC

J: TRBJ2-7
D: TRBD2
V: TRBV3-1
size: .
CDR3: CASSQDVFAGGLEQYF
DNA: TGTGCCAGCAGCCAAGATGTCTTCGCGGGAGGTCTCGAGCAGTACTTC

J: TRBJ2-5
D: .
V: TRBV5-1
size: few
CDR3: CASTSGPGSETQYF
DNA: TGCGCCAGTACCTCCGGTCCTGGGTCAGAGACCCAGTACTTC

J: TRBJ2-1
D: .
V: TRBV12-3/TRBV12-4
size: few
CDR3: CASSLGSAVPVDEQFF
DNA: TGTGCCAGCAGTTTAGGGTCAGCGGTACCCGTGGATGAGCAGTTCTTC

J: TRBJ2-1
D: .
V: TRBV14
size: few
CDR3: CASSQGRGGIYNEQFF
DNA: TGTGCCAGCAGCCAGGGGCGTGGCGGGATTTACAATGAGCAGTTCTTC

J: TRBJ2-5
D: .
V: TRBV14
size: .
CDR3: CASSHINWRRETQYF
DNA: TGTGCCAGCAGCCACATAAACTGGAGGAGAGAGACCCAGTACTTC

J: TRBJ2-1
D: .
V: TRBV6-2/TRBV6-3
size: .
CDR3: CASRPQGLNEQFF
DNA: TGTGCCAGCAGGCCCCAGGGGCTTAATGAGCAGTTCTTC

J: TRBJ2-7
D: TRBD2
V: TRBV5-1
size: .
CDR3: CASSLAGGAEEEQYF
DNA: TGCGCCAGCAGCTTGGCGGGAGGAGCCGAAGAGGAGCAGTACTTC

J: TRBJ2-3
D: .
V: TRBV7-9
size: many
CDR3: CASSSGISTDTQYF
DNA: TGTGCCAGCAGCTCAGGGATTAGCACAGATACGCAGTATTTT

J: TRBJ1-2
D: .
V: TRBV6-1
size: .
CDR3: CASSTGLGYTF
DNA: TGTGCCAGCAGCACAGGGCTAGGCTACACCTTC

J: TRBJ1-1
D: .
V: TRBV12-3/TRBV12-4
size: .
CDR3: CASSLGGTLGSNTEAFF
DNA: TGTGCCAGCAGTTTAGGGGGGACCCTGGGGTCAAACACTGAAGCTTTCTTT

J: TRBJ1-1
D: .
V: TRBV10-3
size: .
CDR3: CAISVEGLSTEAFF
DNA: TGTGCCATCAGTGTAGAAGGCTTGAGCACTGAAGCTTTCTTT

J: TRBJ2-1
D: .
V: TRBV5-1
size: few
CDR3: CASRGLSGPDDEQFF
DNA: TGCGCCAGCAGAGGGTTATCGGGGCCGGACGATGAGCAGTTCTTC

J: TRBJ2-3
D: .
V: TRBV2
size: .
CDR3: CASSDERLYF
DNA: TGTGCCAGCAGTGACGAACGCCTGTATTTT

J: TRBJ1-1
D: .
V: TRBV20-1
size: .
CDR3: CSATGPPGLLNTEAFF
DNA: TGCAGTGCTACCGGACCGCCGGGGTTGTTGAACACTGAAGCTTTCTTT

J: TRBJ1-1
D: .
V: TRBV5-6
size: .
CDR3: CASSQGTELEAFF
DNA: TGTGCCAGCAGCCAAGGCACAGAACTTGAAGCTTTCTTT

J: TRBJ2-2
D: .
V: TRBV6-1
size: many
CDR3: CASRRELNTGELFF
DNA: TGTGCCAGCAGACGGGAGTTGAACACCGGGGAGCTGTTTTTT

J: TRBJ1-1
D: TRBD1
V: TRBV2
size: .
CDR3: CASSMGQVNTEAFF
DNA: TGTGCCAGCAGTATGGGACAGGTAAACACTGAAGCTTTCTTT

J: TRBJ2-7
D: TRBD2
V: TRBV3-1
size: .
CDR3: CASSQGGSGTEQYF
DNA: TGTGCCAGCAGCCAAGGTGGTAGCGGGACCGAGCAGTACTTC

J: TRBJ1-1
D: .
V: TRBV19
size: .
CDR3: CASSIAVNTEAFF
DNA: TGTGCCAGTAGTATAGCAGTAAACACTGAAGCTTTCTTT

J: TRBJ2-2
D: .
V: TRBV5-1
size: .
CDR3: CASSLLPGTGELFF
DNA: TGCGCCAGCAGCTTACTTCCGGGCACCGGGGAGCTGTTTTTT

J: TRBJ1-5
D: .
V: TRBV5-1
size: .
CDR3: CASSLAEQGNYSNQPQHF
DNA: TGCGCCAGCAGCTTGGCGGAACAGGGCAACTATAGCAATCAGCCCCAGCATTTT

J: TRBJ2-3
D: TRBD2
V: TRBV20-1
size: .
CDR3: CSARGPPGGRANTDTQYF
DNA: TGCAGTGCTAGAGGTCCTCCCGGCGGGAGGGCCAACACAGATACGCAGTATTTT

J: TRBJ1-2
D: .
V: TRBV7-9
size: .
CDR3: CASSFNNYGYTF
DNA: TGTGCCAGCAGCTTCAATAACTATGGCTACACCTTC

J: TRBJ2-7
D: .
V: TRBV15
size: .
CDR3: CATSRDRVGGPYEQYF
DNA: TGTGCCACCAGCAGAGATCGTGTGGGAGGTCCCTACGAGCAGTACTTC

J: TRBJ2-4
D: .
V: TRBV18
size: few
CDR3: CASSPPGLGGLNIQYF
DNA: TGTGCCAGCTCACCACCTGGTCTTGGGGGGCTGAACATTCAGTACTTC

J: TRBJ1-5
D: .
V: TRBV6-5
size: .
CDR3: CACSYDGNSNQPQHF
DNA: TGTGCCTGCAGTTATGACGGTAATAGCAATCAGCCCCAGCATTTT

J: TRBJ2-1
D: .
V: TRBV6-6
size: .
CDR3: CASRSGNEQFF
DNA: TGTGCCAGCCGGAGTGGCAATGAGCAGTTCTTC

J: TRBJ2-2
D: TRBD2
V: TRBV18
size: .
CDR3: CASSPRLAGLGTGELFF
DNA: TGTGCCAGCTCACCGAGACTAGCGGGACTGGGCACCGGGGAGCTGTTTTTT

J: TRBJ2-5
D: TRBD2
V: TRBV27
size: few
CDR3: CASKLAPIKETQYF
DNA: TGTGCCAGCAAACTAGCGCCCATTAAAGAGACCCAGTACTTC

J: TRBJ1-1
D: .
V: TRBV6-1
size: .
CDR3: CAVPSIANTEAFF
DNA: TGTGCCGTCCCAAGTATTGCGAACACTGAAGCTTTCTTT

J: TRBJ1-1
D: .
V: TRBV7-2
size: few
CDR3: CASSPWTRAFF
DNA: TGTGCCAGCAGCCCCTGGACGAGGGCTTTCTTT

J: TRBJ1-1
D: .
V: TRBV5-4
size: few
CDR3: CASSRVDSENTEAFF
DNA: TGTGCCAGCAGCCGCGTTGATTCCGAAAACACTGAAGCTTTCTTT